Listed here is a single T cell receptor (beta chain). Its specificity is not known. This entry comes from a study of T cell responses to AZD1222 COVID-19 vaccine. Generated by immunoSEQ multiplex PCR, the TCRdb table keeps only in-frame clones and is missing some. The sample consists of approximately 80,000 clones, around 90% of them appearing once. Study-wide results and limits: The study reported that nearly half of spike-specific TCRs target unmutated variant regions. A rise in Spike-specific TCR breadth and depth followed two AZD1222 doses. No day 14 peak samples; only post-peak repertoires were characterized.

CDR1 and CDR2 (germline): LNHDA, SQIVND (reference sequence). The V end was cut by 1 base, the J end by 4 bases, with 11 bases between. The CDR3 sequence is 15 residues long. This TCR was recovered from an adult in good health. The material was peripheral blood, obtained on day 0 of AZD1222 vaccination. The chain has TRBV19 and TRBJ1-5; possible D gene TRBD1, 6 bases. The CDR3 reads CASSIVPTGNQPQHF. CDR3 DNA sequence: TGTGCCAGTAGTATAGTCCCGACAGGTAATCAGCCCCAGCATTTT.